The following is a T cell receptor beta chain sequence with its context. The data were taken from a study of blood T cell repertoires in COVID-19. Study context: There were acute and convalescent COVID-19 samples, and they came from the United States, Italy and Spain.

Data came from immunoSEQ multiplex PCR; TCRdb stores just in-frame clones and leaves some out. The data show hundreds of thousands of clones, with about four fifths seen just once and roughly 8% held by the top ten. The source of this sequence is a woman aged 80 or over with COVID-19, enrolled during active disease. Sequencing was carried out using peripheral blood.

CDR3 DNA sequence: TGTGCTAGTGGTACTAACTCAGAGACCCAGTACTTC. Its translation: CASGTNSETQYF. The chain joins TRBV12-5 to TRBJ2-5; no firm D call. Trimming took 5 bases from V and 4 from J, leaving 8 bases between them. There are 12 residues in the CDR3. CDR1 and CDR2 (germline): LGHNT, FRNRAP.